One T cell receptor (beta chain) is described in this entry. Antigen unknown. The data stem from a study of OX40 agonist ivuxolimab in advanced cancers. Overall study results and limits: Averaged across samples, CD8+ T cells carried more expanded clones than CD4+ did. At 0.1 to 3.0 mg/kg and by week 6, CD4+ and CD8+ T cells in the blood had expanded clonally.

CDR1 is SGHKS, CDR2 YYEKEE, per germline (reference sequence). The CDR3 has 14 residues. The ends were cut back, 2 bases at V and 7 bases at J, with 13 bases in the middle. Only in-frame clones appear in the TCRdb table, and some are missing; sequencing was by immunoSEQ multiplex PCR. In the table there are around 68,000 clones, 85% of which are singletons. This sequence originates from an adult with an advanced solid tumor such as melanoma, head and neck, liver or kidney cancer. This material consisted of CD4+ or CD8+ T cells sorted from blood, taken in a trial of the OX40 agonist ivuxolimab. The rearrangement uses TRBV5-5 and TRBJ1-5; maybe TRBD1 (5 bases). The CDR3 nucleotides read TGTGCCAGCAGCTTCGTAGGGCAGGGACAGCCCCAGCATTTT. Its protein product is CASSFVGQGQPQHF.